Below, 28 T cell receptor beta chains from the same sample are listed, as sequenced in a study of circulating and synovial CD4+ cells in juvenile arthritis. TCRdb keeps only in-frame clones here, not all; method: immunoSEQ multiplex PCR. Of around 3,600 clones detected, 75% to 85% appear once; the ten largest clones hold 3% to 3.5%. The sequencing input was CD4+ T cells from synovial fluid. These TCRs come from a human donor with juvenile idiopathic arthritis.

V gene TRBV28 combines with J gene TRBJ2-5; 7 bases align to TRBD2. The CDR3 has 15 amino acids. CDR1 and CDR2 (germline): MDHEN, SYDVKM. J gave up 5 bases and V 2 bases, and 8 bases lay outside the gene matches. CDR3 coding DNA: TGTGCCAGCAGTTTAAGCGGGACCCGAGGGGAGACCCAGTACTTC. Translating it yields CASSLSGTRGETQYF.

V is TRBV7-2 and J is TRBJ2-7; D is unresolved. CDR3 length: 12 amino acids. The V end was cut by 7 bases, the J end by 6 bases, with 13 bases between. Germline V gene sequence: CDR1 SGHTA, CDR2 FQGNSA. Here the CDR3 DNA reads TGTGCCAGCAATAAGGTTTCGGGCGAGCAGTACTTC. It specifies CASNKVSGEQYF.

V and J are TRBV5-1 and TRBJ2-7; 10 bases line up with TRBD1. V trimming: 4 bases; J trimming: 4 bases; junction bases outside the gene matches: 14. CDR3 size: 17 residues. Per germline, CDR1 SGHRS and CDR2 YFSETQ. Here the CDR3 reads CASSPKYLGQGGYEQYF. In nucleotides, the CDR3 is TGCGCCAGCAGCCCTAAATACCTAGGACAGGGGGGTTACGAGCAGTACTTC.

The chain links TRBV7-2 to TRBJ1-2, with 8 positions matching TRBD1. The CDR3 runs 16 residues. Germline trimming cut 5 bases from V and 8 bases from J; bases unmatched to any gene: 16. Per the germline V gene, CDR1 is SGHTA and CDR2 is FQGNSA. The CDR3 DNA is TGTGCCAGCAGCCGGGACAGGTCCTCTACCGTGCGCGGCTACACCTTC. Amino acids: CASSRDRSSTVRGYTF.

A few counts support this clone. The V and J genes are TRBV7-2 and TRBJ1-5; unclear D gene. This CDR3 is 13 amino acids long. V was cut by 4 bases and J by 0 bases, with 4 bases left in between. Looked up from germline, CDR1 is SGHTA and CDR2 is FQGNSA. The CDR3 DNA follows: TGTGCCAGCAGCTCCTATAGCAATCAGCCCCAGCATTTT. Its protein product is CASSSYSNQPQHF.

The V gene is TRBV21-1, the J gene TRBJ2-1; the table's TRBD2 call for D was not verified on the DNA. TRBV21-1 is shown as a pseudogene. The CDR3 spans 13 residues. CDR3 amino acids: CASSKGEDNEQFF. The CDR3 region has the DNA TGTGCCAGCAGCAAAGGTGAGGACAATGAGCAGTTCTTC.

The chain uses TRBV11-2 and TRBJ1-3; 8 nucleotides agree with TRBD1. Germline CDR1 reads SGHAT; CDR2 reads FQNNGV. CDR3 length: 17 amino acids. Trimming took 3 bases from V and 2 from J; bases not matched to a gene: 9. CDR3 DNA: TGTGCCAGCAGCTTGGAAGCAGGGGGCTCAACTGGAAACACCATATATTTT. Protein sequence: CASSLEAGGSTGNTIYF.

This chain connects TRBV6-1 to TRBJ1-5, with 7 bases fitting TRBD1. The junction had 4 bases not matched to a gene; V was cut back by 3 bases and J by 5 bases. Germline CDR1 and CDR2: MNHNS and SASEGT. This CDR3 contains 14 residues. DNA for the CDR3: TGTGCCAGCAGTGAGACAGGGAAGGATCAGCCCCAGCATTTT. It translates to CASSETGKDQPQHF.

The rearrangement joins TRBV7-6 to TRBJ2-1; D unresolved. There are 14 residues in the CDR3. The germline V gene encodes CDR1 SGHVS and CDR2 FNYEAQ. V was shortened by 8 bases and J by 4 bases, with 15 bases between the two germline ends. The CDR3 region is CASGSGRQYNEQFF. The CDR3 DNA is TGTGCCAGCGGATCTGGCAGGCAGTACAATGAGCAGTTCTTC.

The chain recombines TRBV30 with TRBJ1-1; tentative D call: TRBD1 (5 bases). The ends were cut back, 4 bases at V and 3 bases at J, with 6 bases in the middle. In germline, CDR1 is GTSNPN, CDR2 SVGIG (reference sequence). This CDR3 is built from 11 residues. The CDR3: CAWTGDTEAFF. CDR3 bases: TGTGCCTGGACGGGGGACACTGAAGCTTTCTTT.

In nucleotides, the CDR3 is TGTGCCAGCAGCGTTCCTGGCAACAATGAGCAGTTCTTC. Protein sequence: CASSVPGNNEQFF. The V and J genes are TRBV9 and TRBJ2-1; D uncertain. V dropped 2 bases and J dropped 5 bases, with 8 bases sitting between them. This CDR3 is 13 amino acids long. Germline V lookup: CDR1 SGDLS, CDR2 YYNGEE.

The V and J genes are TRBV28 and TRBJ2-7; 8 positions match TRBD1. The germline V gene encodes CDR1 MDHEN and CDR2 SYDVKM. There are 13 residues in the CDR3. V gave up 5 bases and J gave up 3 bases; unmatched junction bases: 3. CDR3 DNA sequence: TGTGCCAGCAGTGGAACAGGGGGCTACGAGCAGTACTTC. Its translation: CASSGTGGYEQYF.

The chain is built from TRBV5-4 and TRBJ2-5; 7 bases are shared with TRBD2. CDR3 length: 17 residues. Per germline, CDR1 SGHNT and CDR2 YYREEE (reference sequence). V lost 2 bases, J lost 5 bases, and 15 bases stayed unmatched. Here the CDR3 reads CASSLTKAGYFSETQYF. DNA of the CDR3: TGTGCCAGCAGCTTAACTAAAGCGGGGTATTTCAGTGAGACCCAGTACTTC.

This chain joins TRBV4-2 and TRBJ1-1; the D gene is possibly TRBD1 (6 bases). V lost 3 bases, J lost 11 bases, and 16 bases lay in between. This CDR3 has 13 amino acids. Germline CDR1 LGHNA, CDR2 YNFKEQ. CDR3 protein: CASSQLGAGAAFF. CDR3 nucleotide sequence: TGTGCCAGCAGCCAGCTGGGGGCAGGGGCGGCTTTCTTT.

The chain couples TRBV2 to TRBJ1-2; 8 positions match TRBD1. CDR1 and CDR2 (germline): SNHLY, FYNNEI. The CDR3 totals 12 residues. V gave up 6 bases and J gave up 7 bases; unmatched junction bases: 4. In DNA, the CDR3 is TGTGCCAGCAGCCAGGGGGCGGCTGGCTACACCTTC. The encoded protein is CASSQGAAGYTF.

The V gene is TRBV23-1, the J gene TRBJ2-2, with a possible D match to TRBD1 (6 bases). Being an ORF, TRBV23-1 has a function that is uncertain. The CDR3 length is 16 residues. Trimming left V 0 bases short and J 0 bases short, with 8 bases between. This chain's CDR3 is CASSQSKGANTGELFF. The CDR3 DNA reads as TGCGCCAGCAGTCAATCCAAGGGGGCGAACACCGGGGAGCTGTTTTTT.

J is TRBJ2-6 and V is TRBV19; TRBD1 agrees at 7 bases. Unmatched junction bases numbered 7, after V lost 5 bases and J lost 0 bases. The CDR3 covers 17 residues. The germline V gene encodes CDR1 LNHDA and CDR2 SQIVND (reference sequence). Written as DNA, the CDR3 is TGTGCCAGTAGTTTGGGACAGTTCAGCTCTGGGGCCAACGTCCTGACTTTC. Translating gives CASSLGQFSSGANVLTF.

This clone has just one count. V is TRBV18 and J is TRBJ2-1, with no clear D. This CDR3 contains 14 residues. CDR1 and CDR2 from the germline V gene are KGHSH and LQKENI. Trimming cost V 6 bases and J 0 bases, with 9 bases left between them. CDR3 sequence reads: CASSATNSYNEQFF. The CDR3 region has the DNA TGTGCCAGCTCGGCAACGAACTCCTACAATGAGCAGTTCTTC.

In the case of this clone: The junction and the germline gene differ at one end; a read error may be behind it. The chain combines TRBV7-8 with TRBJ2-4; D possibly corresponds to TRBD2 (6 bases). This CDR3 is 13 amino acids long. Germline assignment: CDR1 SGHVS and CDR2 FQNEAQ. The CDR3 DNA is TGTGCCAGCAGCTTAGATGGGAGGAACATTCAGTGCTTC. As protein: CASSLDGRNIQCF.

The J gene is TRBJ1-1, the V gene TRBV23-1; D call uncertain. TRBV23-1 is annotated as an ORF whose role is uncertain. V lost 8 bases, J lost 10 bases, and 11 bases lay in between. The CDR3 is 10 residues long. The CDR3 DNA sequence: TGCGCCAGCGCAAATAACGGAGCTTTCTTT. It is translated as CASANNGAFF.

The chain carries TRBV28 and TRBJ2-7, with TRBD2 matching over 7 bases. Germline lookup yields CDR1 MDHEN and CDR2 SYDVKM. V lost 5 bases and J lost 6; bases outside the gene matches: 4. This CDR3 comprises 12 residues. The CDR3 loop is CASSGGRGEQYF. The CDR3 DNA is TGTGCCAGCAGTGGAGGGAGGGGCGAGCAGTACTTC.

This clone was seen more than once but under ten times. The chain's CDR3 is CASSLAAGQGVYGYTF. CDR3 in DNA: TGTGCCAGCAGCTTGGCCGCGGGACAGGGCGTCTATGGCTACACCTTC. The rearrangement links TRBV5-4 to TRBJ1-2, with 9 bases fitting TRBD1. Germline trimming cut 0 bases from V and 4 bases from J; bases unmatched to any gene: 7. CDR1 is SGHNT and CDR2 is YYREEE in the germline V gene (reference sequence). This CDR3 has 16 residues. Full variable domain (outside the CDR3, taken from reference TRBV5-4 and TRBJ1-2): ETGVTQSPTHLIKTRGQQVTLRCSSQSGHNTVSWYQQALGQGPQFIFQYYREEENGRGNFPPRFSGLQFPNYSSELNVNALELDDSALYLCASSLAAGQGVYGYTFGSGTRLTVV.

The CDR3 DNA is TGTGCCAGCAGCAAATCAGAGACAGGGGTAAACTACACCTTC. It is translated as CASSKSETGVNYTF. The chain is built from TRBV21-1 and TRBJ1-2; whether TRBD1, the table's D call, matches the DNA was not checked. TRBV21-1 is assigned pseudogene status. The CDR3 is 14 residues long.

The chain employs TRBV15 and TRBJ2-5; D possibly corresponds to TRBD2 (6 bases). Germline CDR1 and CDR2: LNHNV and YYDKDF (reference sequence). The CDR3 is 14 amino acids. The V end was cut by 0 bases, the J end by 4 bases, with 9 bases between. The CDR3 nucleotides read TGTGCCACCAGCAGAGATTCCGGGGGAGAGACCCAGTACTTC. Protein: CATSRDSGGETQYF.

This clone has only a few counts. This rearrangement joins TRBV5-1 to TRBJ2-7; D is unclear. The germline gives CDR1 SGHRS, CDR2 YFSETQ. Trimming stripped 0 bases from V and 0 bases from J, with 7 bases between. CDR3 length: 14 residues. The CDR3 DNA reads TGCGCCAGCAGCTTGGATCCGGGCTCCTACGAGCAGTACTTC. Translation gives CASSLDPGSYEQYF.

Concerning this clone: The sample contains more than one DNA sequence encoding this CDR3. The J gene is TRBJ1-6, the V gene TRBV10-3; D might be TRBD1 (5 bases). V was pared by 2 bases and J by 1 base, with 15 bases between. The CDR3 is 18 amino acids. The germline V gene encodes CDR1 ENHRY and CDR2 SYGVKD. The CDR3 DNA reads TGTGCCATCAGTGAGATCCGACGGGGGGTGTCCTATAATTCACCCCTCCACTTT. It specifies CAISEIRRGVSYNSPLHF.

The chain joins TRBV5-1 to TRBJ2-7; tentative D call: TRBD2 (6 bases). The V end lost 5 bases, the J end lost 2 bases, and 17 bases lay between the germline ends. The CDR3 totals 15 residues. Germline loops: CDR1 SGHRS, CDR2 YFSETQ. The CDR3 spells CASRSGVATTYEQYF. The DNA for the CDR3 is TGCGCCAGCAGGTCGGGGGTGGCTACAACCTACGAGCAGTACTTC.

This sequence joins TRBV11-2 and TRBJ2-7, with D tentatively TRBD2 (6 bases). CDR1 is SGHAT, CDR2 FQNNGV, per germline. V was cut by 1 base and J by 3 bases, with 16 bases left in between. The CDR3 has 16 amino acids. The CDR3: CASSLGRVGRGYEQYF. CDR3 DNA: TGTGCCAGCAGCTTAGGTCGGGTCGGGCGGGGCTACGAGCAGTACTTC. The full variable domain, rest sourced from reference TRBV11-2 and TRBJ2-7, is EAGVAQSPRYKIIEKRQSVAFWCNPISGHATLYWYQQILGQGPKLLIQFQNNGVVDDSQLPKDRFSAERLKGVDSTLKIQPAKLEDSAVYLCASSLGRVGRGYEQYFGPGTRLTVT.